What follows are 26 T cell receptor beta chains derived from one specimen sequenced in a study of cytomegalovirus exposure and HLA in healthy donors. PCR used 60 Vbeta primers and 13 Jbeta primers. Some clones are missing from TCRdb's copy, which holds only in-frame ones; the method was immunoSEQ multiplex PCR. This sample contains about 160,000 clones. Sequenced material: PBMCs. The source of these receptors is a woman aged 60-75 years in good health and CMV-seronegative.

The DNA of the CDR3 is TGTGCCAGCAGCCAAGGAGATACGAAGTACTCTGGAAACACCATATATTTT. It specifies CASSQGDTKYSGNTIYF. The chain is built from TRBV4-2 and TRBJ1-3; D remains ambiguous. V lost 1 base and J lost 0, with 13 bases in between. The V gene's germline CDR1 is LGHNA and CDR2 YNFKEQ. This CDR3 comprises 17 residues.

The J gene is TRBJ2-7, the V gene TRBV7-9, with 9 bases identical to TRBD2. V shed 6 bases and J 3 bases; nucleotides not matched to a gene: 12. Germline assignment: CDR1 SEHNR and CDR2 FQNEAQ (reference sequence). The CDR3 sequence is 16 residues long. The CDR3 loop reads CASSGAGGGSGYEQYF. DNA of the CDR3: TGTGCCAGCAGTGGGGCGGGAGGGGGGTCGGGCTACGAGCAGTACTTC. Combining the CDR3 with reference TRBV7-9 and TRBJ2-7 gives the whole variable domain DTGVSQNPRHKITKRGQNVTFRCDPISEHNRLYWYRQTLGQGPEFLTYFQNEAQLEKSRLLSDRFSAERPKGSFSTLEIQRTEQGDSAMYLCASSGAGGGSGYEQYFGPGTRLTVT.

The chain links TRBV5-4 to TRBJ1-2, with D maybe TRBD1 (6 bases). The germline V gene has CDR1 SGHNT and CDR2 YYREEE (reference sequence). With 1 base removed from V and 8 bases from J, the gap between germline ends came to 12 bases. The CDR3 runs to 13 residues. Written as DNA, the CDR3 is TGTGCCAGCAGCTTGAGAGCAGGGGAAGGCTACACCTTC. It translates to CASSLRAGEGYTF.

The chain is built from TRBV7-3 and TRBJ2-2; TRBD2 aligns across 10 bases. The V and J ends lost 2 bases and 4 bases, in that order; junction bases with no gene match: 1. CDR1 and CDR2 from the germline V gene are SGHTA and FQGTGA. This CDR3 comprises 15 residues. The CDR3 loop reads CASSLQRGGTGELFF. The CDR3 coding sequence is TGTGCCAGCAGCTTACAGCGGGGGGGCACCGGGGAGCTGTTTTTT.

V is TRBV7-2 and J is TRBJ2-4; 8 bases match TRBD1. The germline V gene has CDR1 SGHTA and CDR2 FQGNSA. V lost 2 bases, J lost 0 bases, and 12 bases stayed unmatched. The length of the CDR3 is 19 residues. CDR3 DNA sequence: TGTGCCAGCAGCTTAACCCCGACAGGGGTCCTTATAGCCAAAAACATTCAGTACTTC. Residues: CASSLTPTGVLIAKNIQYF. Complete variable domain (other parts from reference TRBV7-2 and TRBJ2-4): GAGVSQSPSNKVTEKGKDVELRCDPISGHTALYWYRQSLGQGLEFLIYFQGNSAPDKSGLPSDRFSAERTGGSVSTLTIQRTQQEDSAVYLCASSLTPTGVLIAKNIQYFGAGTRLSVL.

The J gene is TRBJ2-7, the V gene TRBV2; possible D gene TRBD2, 5 bases. Trimming took 2 bases from V and 3 from J, leaving 5 bases between them. The V gene's germline CDR1 is SNHLY and CDR2 FYNNEI. The CDR3 is 12 residues long. Written as DNA, the CDR3 is TGTGCCAGCAGTGAACGGGACTACGAGCAGTACTTC. This sequence encodes CASSERDYEQYF.

The genes are TRBV9 and TRBJ1-1; the D gene is possibly TRBD1 (5 bases). Germline V gene data show CDR1 as SGDLS and CDR2 as YYNGEE. The CDR3 runs 14 residues. V dropped 0 bases and J dropped 7 bases, with 13 bases sitting between them. This CDR3 reads CASSVGQGGGEAFF. CDR3 sequence (DNA): TGTGCCAGCAGCGTAGGGCAGGGTGGCGGTGAAGCTTTCTTT.

The chain links TRBV19 to TRBJ2-1, with TRBD1 matching 7 bases. CDR1 and CDR2 (germline): LNHDA, SQIVND (reference sequence). J gave up 4 bases and V 2 bases, and 5 bases lay outside the gene matches. This CDR3 contains 15 residues. The CDR3 DNA reads as TGTGCCAGTAGTATAAGGGACAGACAATACAATGAGCAGTTCTTC. Residues: CASSIRDRQYNEQFF.

The gene calls are TRBV7-3 and TRBJ2-1; weak D call: TRBD2 (5 bases). V was cut by 3 bases and J by 5 bases, with 14 bases left in between. Looked up from germline, CDR1 is SGHTA and CDR2 is FQGTGA. This CDR3 is built from 15 residues. The CDR3 DNA reads as TGTGCCAGCAGCTTGGTAGGAGGACGCCACAATGAGCAGTTCTTC. It yields the protein CASSLVGGRHNEQFF.

This chain connects TRBV7-2 to TRBJ1-4; 7 positions agree with TRBD1. The germline gives CDR1 SGHTA, CDR2 FQGNSA. Losses at the gene ends were 5 bases for V and 4 bases for J; bases not matched to a gene: 7. The CDR3 has 15 amino acids. The CDR3, as DNA: TGTGCCAGCAGCCCTACCGGGACAGTTAATGAAAAACTGTTTTTT. Its translation: CASSPTGTVNEKLFF. The full variable domain, rest sourced from reference TRBV7-2 and TRBJ1-4, is GAGVSQSPSNKVTEKGKDVELRCDPISGHTALYWYRQSLGQGLEFLIYFQGNSAPDKSGLPSDRFSAERTGGSVSTLTIQRTQQEDSAVYLCASSPTGTVNEKLFFGSGTQLSVL.

The V call is TRBV4-3, the J call TRBJ2-2, with D possibly TRBD2 on 7 matching bases. CDR3 length: 18 amino acids. Trimming left V 0 bases short and J 5 bases short, with 19 bases between. Germline loops: CDR1 LGHNA, CDR2 YSLEER. This CDR3 reads CASSQDFSGGWGTGELFF. CDR3 nucleotide sequence: TGCGCCAGCAGCCAAGATTTCTCGGGGGGCTGGGGTACCGGGGAGCTGTTTTTT.

This chain connects TRBV27 to TRBJ1-5; 8 nucleotides line up with TRBD1. Losses at the gene ends were 4 bases for V and 6 bases for J; bases not matched to a gene: 11. The germline CDR1 and CDR2 sequences are MNHEY and SMNVEV (reference sequence). There are 16 residues in the CDR3. CDR3 protein: CASSSRQGREGQPQHF. CDR3 coding DNA: TGTGCCAGCAGTTCCAGACAGGGGCGGGAGGGTCAGCCCCAGCATTTT.

This rearrangement joins TRBV10-3 to TRBJ1-5; D might be TRBD1 (6 bases). Trimming left V 2 bases short and J 2 bases short, with 7 bases between. The length of the CDR3 is 14 residues. Per germline, CDR1 ENHRY and CDR2 SYGVKD. CDR3 loop: CAISEEGGNQPQHF. In DNA, the CDR3 is TGTGCCATCAGTGAGGAGGGGGGCAATCAGCCCCAGCATTTT.

The gene calls are TRBV5-1 and TRBJ2-3; 8 nucleotides line up with TRBD2. From germline, CDR1 is SGHRS and CDR2 YFSETQ. The CDR3 has 14 amino acids. Trimming removed 2 bases from V and 4 bases from J; junction bases left unmatched: 3. The chain's CDR3 is CASSLRLAPDTQYF. CDR3 coding DNA: TGCGCCAGCAGCTTAAGACTAGCGCCAGATACGCAGTATTTT.

This chain's CDR3 is CASSLEGGAGELFF. As DNA, the CDR3 is TGTGCCAGCAGCTTAGAAGGGGGGGCCGGGGAGCTGTTTTTT. The rearrangement joins TRBV7-2 to TRBJ2-2; D is possibly TRBD2 (7 bases). CDR3 size: 14 residues. Germline CDR1 reads SGHTA; CDR2 reads FQGNSA. Trimming removed 1 base at V and 6 bases at J, with 9 bases between.

The V and J genes are TRBV6-5 and TRBJ2-5; 8 nucleotides align to TRBD1. Germline trimming cut 2 bases from V and 13 bases from J; bases unmatched to any gene: 9. There are 13 residues in the CDR3. Germline V gives CDR1 MNHEY, CDR2 SVGAGI. Here the CDR3 DNA reads TGTGCCAGCAGTTACCAGGGGGCGGCTAAGCCGTACTTC. Translating gives CASSYQGAAKPYF.

This chain links TRBV19 with TRBJ2-5, with 13 bases matching TRBD2. This CDR3 has 17 residues. Per the germline V gene, CDR1 is LNHDA and CDR2 is SQIVND (reference sequence). The V gene end was trimmed by 4 bases and the J gene end by 2 bases; junction bases not matched to a gene: 7. CDR3 sequence: CASSTGLAGTGQETQYF. The CDR3, as DNA: TGTGCCAGTAGTACGGGACTAGCGGGGACGGGTCAAGAGACCCAGTACTTC.

This chain joins TRBV9 and TRBJ2-1, with 7 bases lining up with TRBD1. Germline loops: CDR1 SGDLS, CDR2 YYNGEE. Trimming at V came to 4 bases and at J to 1 base, leaving 14 bases not matched to a gene. The CDR3 is made up of 18 amino acids. In DNA form, the CDR3 reads TGTGCCAGCAGCCTGCGTACCTCAGGGGGTATTTCCTACAATGAGCAGTTCTTC. Its protein product is CASSLRTSGGISYNEQFF.

The V gene is TRBV15, the J gene TRBJ2-7, with D perhaps TRBD1 (5 bases). The ends were cut back, 2 bases at V and 1 base at J, with 15 bases in the middle. From germline, CDR1 is LNHNV and CDR2 YYDKDF (reference sequence). The CDR3 runs to 16 residues. CDR3 sequence (DNA): TGTGCCACCAGCAGACTCATCAGGGAAGCGTCCTACGAGCAGTACTTC. Translating gives CATSRLIREASYEQYF.

This chain connects TRBV2 to TRBJ2-2; TRBD2 matches at 10 bases. This CDR3 has 13 residues. The junction had 4 bases not matched to a gene; V was cut back by 11 bases and J by 4 bases. Germline CDR1 and CDR2: SNHLY and FYNNEI. The CDR3: CAGTSGVTGELFF. The DNA for the CDR3 is TGTGCCGGAACTAGCGGGGTCACCGGGGAGCTGTTTTTT.

The chain uses TRBV7-6 and TRBJ2-2, with a tentative D call TRBD2 (5 bases). The germline gives CDR1 SGHVS, CDR2 FNYEAQ. V was clipped by 1 base and J by 3 bases, with 12 bases between them. This CDR3 is built from 16 residues. CDR3 DNA: TGTGCCAGCAGCTTAGGTGGGAGCAGTTACACCGGGGAGCTGTTTTTT. It codes for CASSLGGSSYTGELFF.

J is TRBJ2-7 and V is TRBV28; tentatively, D is TRBD2 (5 bases). The CDR3 loop spans 13 amino acids. The germline V gene encodes CDR1 MDHEN and CDR2 SYDVKM. V gave up 4 bases and J gave up 6 bases, with 13 bases separating them. CDR3 coding DNA: TGTGCCAGCAGTTCCCCGGGAACACCCGAGCAGTACTTC. This sequence encodes CASSSPGTPEQYF. The whole variable domain, filled in from reference TRBV28 and TRBJ2-7, reads DVKVTQSSRYLVKRTGEKVFLECVQDMDHENMFWYRQDPGLGLRLIYFSYDVKMKEKGDIPEGYSVSREKKERFSLILESASTNQTSMYLCASSSPGTPEQYFGPGTRLTVT.

In regard to this clone: The sample contains more than one DNA sequence encoding this CDR3. The chain has TRBV7-3 and TRBJ2-7, with 8 bases aligning to TRBD1. This CDR3 region has 14 residues. Germline CDR1 reads SGHTA; CDR2 reads FQGTGA. V lost 2 bases, J lost 3 bases, and 3 bases stayed unmatched. In nucleotides, the CDR3 is TGTGCCAGCAGCTTAGGACAGGGAAACTACGAGCAGTACTTC. This codes for CASSLGQGNYEQYF.

V gene TRBV2 combines with J gene TRBJ1-1; TRBD1 aligns across 7 bases. Trimming took 7 bases from V and 6 from J; bases not matched to a gene: 11. Germline lookup yields CDR1 SNHLY and CDR2 FYNNEI. The CDR3 spans 14 residues. The CDR3 bases are TGTGCCAGCATCCAGCGGGTTGGACAGGCTGAAGCTTTCTTT. Translated: CASIQRVGQAEAFF.

The chain has TRBV13 and TRBJ1-1, with 9 bases lining up with TRBD1. CDR1 PRHDT and CDR2 FYEKMQ come from the germline V gene (reference sequence). V lost 5 bases and J lost 1; bases outside the gene matches: 11. The CDR3 covers 17 residues. The CDR3 DNA follows: TGTGCCAGCAGCCCCGACTCTTTGGGACAGGGGAACACTGAAGCTTTCTTT. Its translation is CASSPDSLGQGNTEAFF.

J is TRBJ1-6 and V is TRBV4-3, with 7 bases aligning to TRBD1. The V segment lost 3 bases and the J segment 5 bases; nucleotides outside the gene matches: 7. The CDR3 is 16 residues long. Germline V gene sequence: CDR1 LGHNA, CDR2 YSLEER. Here the CDR3 DNA reads TGCGCCAGCAGCCAGGAGACAGGGATGAATAATTCACCCCTCCACTTT. Residues: CASSQETGMNNSPLHF.